Listed below are T cell receptor beta chains from one sample, sequenced in a study of early T cells in non-severe SARS-CoV-2 infection. TCRdb reprocessed the 5' RACE reads with MiXCR, giving one entry per CDR3 protein. Of fewer than 100,000 distinct CDR3 sequences detected, about 10% appear once; the ten largest clones hold 4.7%. The sample comprised whole blood. The receptors originated from an adult who was a healthcare worker with PCR-confirmed SARS-CoV-2 infection or an uninfected control (not recorded which). CDR3s include the opening cysteine and the closing phenylalanine or tryptophan. A D gene is named only where the DNA matches it firmly. Expanded clones get a size class; other rows say once, few or many, or leave the size out.

18	TRBD2	TRBV7-8	TRBJ2-2	many	CASSQPGGSEKNTGELFF	TGTGCCAGCAGCCAGCCCGGGGGGTCCGAAAAGAACACCGGGGAGCTGTTTTTT
17	TRBD1	TRBV7-6	TRBJ2-7	.	CASSQGAGQGVRYEQYF	TGTGCCAGCAGCCAAGGGGCCGGCCAGGGGGTCAGGTACGAGCAGTACTTC
13	TRBD2	TRBV10-2	TRBJ2-1	many	CASARRGYNEQFF	TGCGCCAGCGCCCGGCGGGGGTACAATGAGCAGTTCTTC
12	.	TRBV5-1	TRBJ1-2	few	CASSSVDYGYTF	TGCGCCAGCAGCTCGGTAGACTATGGCTACACCTTC
15	.	TRBV10-3	TRBJ2-1	.	CAISESTSSGNEQFF	TGTGCCATCAGTGAGTCCACTAGCTCCGGGAATGAGCAGTTCTTC
15	.	TRBV4-3	TRBJ1-6	many	CASSPYRGRNSPLHF	TGCGCCAGCAGCCCGTACCGGGGGAGGAATTCACCCCTCCACTTT
13	.	TRBV29-1	TRBJ1-2	.	CSADPGENYGYTF	TGCAGCGCTGACCCGGGGGAAAACTATGGCTACACCTTC
14	.	TRBV14	TRBJ1-1	many	CASSRYKGRTEAFF	TGTGCCAGCAGCCGCTACAAGGGTCGCACTGAAGCTTTCTTT
15	TRBD1	TRBV7-9	TRBJ1-3	few	CASSKRTGSGNTIYF	TGTGCCAGCAGCAAGAGGACAGGGAGTGGAAACACCATATATTTT
13	.	TRBV19	TRBJ2-1	.	CASSSAAGTEQFF	TGTGCCAGTAGTTCCGCGGCGGGGACTGAGCAGTTCTTC
14	.	TRBV2	TRBJ2-7	few	CASSDLGVSYEQYF	TGTGCCAGCAGTGATTTAGGGGTTTCCTACGAGCAGTACTTC
13	TRBD1	TRBV25-1	TRBJ2-3	many	CASSAGGADTQYF	TGTGCCAGCAGTGCAGGGGGAGCAGATACGCAGTATTTT
14	.	TRBV7-9	TRBJ1-6	many	CASSLDRYNSPLHF	TGTGCCAGCAGCTTGGACCGCTATAATTCACCCCTCCACTTT
13	.	TRBV6-5	TRBJ1-6	many	CASSYSAGSPLHF	TGTGCCAGCAGTTACTCGGCGGGATCACCCCTCCACTTT
16	TRBD1	TRBV6-2/TRBV6-3	TRBJ2-7	.	CASSNERTGKFHEQYF	TGTGCCAGCAGTAACGAGCGGACAGGGAAGTTCCACGAGCAGTACTTC
11	.	TRBV6-2/TRBV6-3	TRBJ2-1	many	CASSHLNEQFF	TGTGCCAGCAGCCACCTCAATGAGCAGTTCTTC
13	.	TRBV18	TRBJ1-5	many	CASSGDPRQPQHF	TGTGCCAGCTCAGGGGACCCCAGGCAGCCCCAGCATTTT
16	.	TRBV11-3	TRBJ2-1	many	CASSPSRARGFDEQFF	TGTGCCAGCAGTCCCTCCAGGGCCAGGGGTTTTGATGAGCAGTTCTTC
16	TRBD2	TRBV25-1	TRBJ2-3	many	CASSENPSGATDTQYF	TGTGCCAGCAGTGAAAATCCTAGCGGGGCCACAGATACGCAGTATTTT
14	TRBD1	TRBV6-4	TRBJ2-1	.	CASRPTGSYNEQFF	TGTGCCAGCAGACCGACAGGGTCCTACAATGAGCAGTTCTTC
15	.	TRBV10-3	TRBJ2-3	many	CAISVGQSSTDTQYF	TGTGCCATCAGTGTTGGACAGAGTAGCACAGATACGCAGTATTTT
16	.	TRBV5-1	TRBJ1-6	few	CASSLVAATRESPLHF	TGCGCCAGCAGCTTGGTTGCCGCCACCCGGGAATCACCCCTCCACTTT
12	.	TRBV7-9	TRBJ1-2	many	CASSPVNYGYTF	TGTGCCAGCAGCCCGGTGAACTATGGCTACACCTTC
12	.	TRBV7-9	TRBJ2-1	many	CASSEPEDEQFF	TGTGCCAGCAGCGAACCCGAGGATGAGCAGTTCTTC
15	TRBD1	TRBV9	TRBJ2-7	.	CASSVGDRGYNEQYF	TGTGCCAGCAGCGTAGGGGACAGGGGGTACAACGAGCAGTACTTC
15	.	TRBV7-2	TRBJ1-1	many	CATSLLGGTNTEAFF	TGTGCCACCAGCTTATTAGGGGGTACGAACACTGAAGCTTTCTTT
13	.	TRBV7-9	TRBJ2-7	.	CASSPGRTYEQYF	TGTGCCAGCAGCCCGGGCCGCACCTACGAGCAGTACTTC
16	TRBD1	TRBV20-1	TRBJ1-5	many	CSATGTGGSFDQPQHF	TGCAGTGCCACCGGGACAGGGGGCAGTTTCGATCAGCCCCAGCATTTT
14	.	TRBV7-2	TRBJ1-5	many	CASSPPGGNQPQHF	TGTGCCAGCAGCCCTCCTGGGGGGAACCAGCCCCAGCATTTT
11	TRBD1	TRBV10-2	TRBJ1-2	few	CATSRGYGYTF	TGCGCCACCTCCAGGGGGTATGGCTACACCTTC
12	.	TRBV12-5	TRBJ1-1	many	CATKGGGTEAFF	TGTGCTACCAAAGGGGGGGGGACTGAAGCTTTCTTT